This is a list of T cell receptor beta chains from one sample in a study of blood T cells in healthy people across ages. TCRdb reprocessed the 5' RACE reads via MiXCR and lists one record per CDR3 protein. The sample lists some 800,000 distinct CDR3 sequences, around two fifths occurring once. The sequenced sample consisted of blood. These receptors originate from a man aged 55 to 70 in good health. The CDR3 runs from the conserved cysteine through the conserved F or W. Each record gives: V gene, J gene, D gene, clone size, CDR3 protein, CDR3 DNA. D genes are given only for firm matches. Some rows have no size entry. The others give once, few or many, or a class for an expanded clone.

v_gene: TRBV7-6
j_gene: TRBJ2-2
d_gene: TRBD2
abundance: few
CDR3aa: CASQRGAGELFF
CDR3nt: TGTGCCAGTCAGCGGGGGGCCGGGGAGCTGTTTTTT

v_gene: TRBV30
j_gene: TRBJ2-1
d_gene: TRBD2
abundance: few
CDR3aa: CAWTRASGVANEQFF
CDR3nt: TGTGCCTGGACTAGGGCTAGCGGGGTGGCCAATGAGCAGTTCTTC

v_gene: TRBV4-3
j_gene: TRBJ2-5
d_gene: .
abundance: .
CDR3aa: CASSQDFGAQETQYF
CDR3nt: TGCGCCAGCAGCCAAGATTTCGGGGCCCAAGAGACCCAGTACTTC

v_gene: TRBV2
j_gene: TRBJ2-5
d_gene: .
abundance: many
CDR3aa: CASTAGYQETQYF
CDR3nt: TGTGCCAGCACTGCAGGATACCAAGAGACCCAGTACTTC

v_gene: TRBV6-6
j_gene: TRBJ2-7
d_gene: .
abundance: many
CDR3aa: CASSHPADSSYEQYF
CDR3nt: TGTGCCAGCAGCCATCCGGCAGACAGCTCCTACGAGCAGTACTTC

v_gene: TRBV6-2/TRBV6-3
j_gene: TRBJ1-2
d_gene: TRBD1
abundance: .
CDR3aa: CASRRQGNYGYTF
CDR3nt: TGTGCCAGCAGGCGACAGGGTAACTATGGCTACACCTTC

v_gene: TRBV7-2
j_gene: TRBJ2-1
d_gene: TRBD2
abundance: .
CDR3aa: CAGATSGGANLEQFF
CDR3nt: TGTGCCGGAGCAACAAGCGGGGGGGCTAATCTTGAGCAGTTCTTC

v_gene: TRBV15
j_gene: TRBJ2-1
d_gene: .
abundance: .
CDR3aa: CATGTHNEQFF
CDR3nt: TGTGCCACCGGGACCCACAATGAGCAGTTCTTC

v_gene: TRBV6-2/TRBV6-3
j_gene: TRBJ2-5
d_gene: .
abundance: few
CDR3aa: CASSTQGRIKEYF
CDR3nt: TGTGCCAGCAGTACCCAAGGACGTATTAAGGAGTACTTC

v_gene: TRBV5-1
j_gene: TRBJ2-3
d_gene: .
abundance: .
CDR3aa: CASSLDSGSTDTQYF
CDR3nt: TGCGCCAGCAGCCTCGACAGCGGGAGCACAGATACGCAGTATTTT

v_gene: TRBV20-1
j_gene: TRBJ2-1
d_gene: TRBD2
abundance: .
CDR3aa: CSAVSGGGDEQFF
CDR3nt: TGCAGTGCTGTAAGCGGGGGGGGCGATGAGCAGTTCTTC

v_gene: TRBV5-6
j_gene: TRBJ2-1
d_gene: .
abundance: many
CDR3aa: CASSPTGSSYNEQFF
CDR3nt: TGTGCCAGCAGTCCCACCGGGAGCTCCTACAATGAGCAGTTCTTC

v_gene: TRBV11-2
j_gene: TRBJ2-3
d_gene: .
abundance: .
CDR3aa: CASSQPPGTQYF
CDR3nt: TGTGCCAGCAGCCAACCCCCCGGTACGCAGTATTTT

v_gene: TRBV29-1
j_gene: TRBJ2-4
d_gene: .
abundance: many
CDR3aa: CSVVGKGNIQYF
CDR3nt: TGCAGCGTGGTCGGAAAGGGGAACATTCAGTACTTC

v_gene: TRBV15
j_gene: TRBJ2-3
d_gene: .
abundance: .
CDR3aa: CATSRARNGGGRTDTQYF
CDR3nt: TGTGCCACCAGCAGAGCACGAAATGGAGGGGGCCGCACAGATACGCAGTATTTT

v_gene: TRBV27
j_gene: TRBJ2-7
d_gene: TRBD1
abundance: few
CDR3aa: CASSLRQGGYEQYF
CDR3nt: TGTGCCAGCAGTTTGAGACAGGGGGGTTACGAGCAGTACTTC

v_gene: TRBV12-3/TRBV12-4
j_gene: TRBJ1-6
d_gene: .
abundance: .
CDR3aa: CASTQVMNSPLHF
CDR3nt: TGTGCCAGCACCCAGGTGATGAATTCACCCCTCCACTTT

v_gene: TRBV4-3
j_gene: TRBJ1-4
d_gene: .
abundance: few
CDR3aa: CASSRLTSPQNEKLFF
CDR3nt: TGCGCCAGCAGCCGATTAACGTCCCCTCAAAATGAAAAACTGTTTTTT

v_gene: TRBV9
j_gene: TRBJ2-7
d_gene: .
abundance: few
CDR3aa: CASSPTDSPAYEQYF
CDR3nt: TGTGCCAGCAGCCCTACGGACTCACCCGCGTACGAGCAGTACTTC

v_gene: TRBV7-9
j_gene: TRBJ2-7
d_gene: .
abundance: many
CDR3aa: CASRDGPSYEQYF
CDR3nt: TGTGCCAGCAGAGACGGACCCTCCTACGAGCAGTACTTC

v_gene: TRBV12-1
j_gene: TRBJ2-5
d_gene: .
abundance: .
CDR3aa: CASSSQGRQETQYF
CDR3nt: TGTGCCAGCAGTTCCCAGGGTCGACAAGAGACCCAGTACTTC

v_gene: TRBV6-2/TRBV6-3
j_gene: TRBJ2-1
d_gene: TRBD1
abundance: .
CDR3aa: CASNPRPGQGADEQFF
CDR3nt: TGTGCCAGCAACCCAAGACCGGGACAGGGGGCGGATGAGCAGTTCTTC

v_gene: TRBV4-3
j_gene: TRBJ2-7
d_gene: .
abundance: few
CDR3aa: CASSQVRAGAYEQYF
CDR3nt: TGCGCCAGCAGCCAAGTCAGAGCCGGTGCCTACGAGCAGTACTTC

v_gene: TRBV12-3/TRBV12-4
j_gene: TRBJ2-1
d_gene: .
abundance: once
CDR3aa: CASSPVDGHQETQFF
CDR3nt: TGTGCCAGCAGTCCCGTCGATGGACACCAAGAGACCCAGTTCTTC

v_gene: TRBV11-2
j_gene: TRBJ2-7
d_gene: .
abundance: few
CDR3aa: CASSPMGGSASYEQYF
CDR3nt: TGTGCCAGCAGCCCGATGGGGGGATCGGCGTCCTACGAGCAGTACTTC

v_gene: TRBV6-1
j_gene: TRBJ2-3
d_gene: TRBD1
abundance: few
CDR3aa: CASGGQGAVSDTQYF
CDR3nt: TGTGCCAGCGGGGGACAGGGGGCGGTCTCAGATACGCAGTATTTT

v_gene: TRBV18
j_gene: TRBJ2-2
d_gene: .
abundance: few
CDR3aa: CASSPAANTGELFF
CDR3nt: TGTGCCAGCTCACCAGCAGCGAACACCGGGGAGCTGTTTTTT

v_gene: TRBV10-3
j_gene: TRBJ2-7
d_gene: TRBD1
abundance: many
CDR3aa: CAISSQPGQGLDEQYF
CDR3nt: TGTGCCATCAGCTCTCAACCGGGACAGGGGCTCGACGAGCAGTACTTC

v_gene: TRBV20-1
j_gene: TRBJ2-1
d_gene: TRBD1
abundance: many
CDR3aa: CSANNRGDEQFF
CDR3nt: TGCAGTGCTAACAACAGGGGCGATGAGCAGTTCTTC

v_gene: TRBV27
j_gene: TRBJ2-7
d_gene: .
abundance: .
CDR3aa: CASSVGSDTYEQYF
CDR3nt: TGTGCCAGCAGTGTTGGTTCAGACACCTACGAGCAGTACTTC

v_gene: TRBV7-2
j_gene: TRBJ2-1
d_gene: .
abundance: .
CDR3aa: CASSYLRVVLNEQFF
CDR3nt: TGTGCCAGCAGCTATCTGAGGGTCGTTCTCAATGAGCAGTTCTTC

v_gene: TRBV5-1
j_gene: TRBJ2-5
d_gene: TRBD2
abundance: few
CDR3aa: CASSPLGGGIQETQYF
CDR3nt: TGCGCCAGCAGCCCCCTGGGCGGGGGTATCCAAGAGACCCAGTACTTC